Following are 20 T cell receptor beta chains from one sample sequenced in a study of CD8 T cells in ankylosing spondylitis. Study conclusions and caveats: What seemed typical of ankylosing spondylitis blood was a TCR beta motif built from about 8 highly homologous variants.

Via MiXCR, TCRdb re-called the 5' RACE reads, giving one row per CDR3 protein. The sample has roughly 700,000 distinct CDR3 sequences; around 17% are singletons. Their recognized antigens are unknown. The sequencing input was blood, either unsorted or a sorted T cell fraction (not recorded which). The receptors come from a male donor with ankylosing spondylitis.

This chain joins TRBV2 and TRBJ2-5, with 9 bases identical to TRBD2. CDR1 is SNHLY, CDR2 FYNNEI, per germline. This CDR3 is built from 15 residues. Trimming cost V 2 bases and J 5 bases; bases outside gene matches: 6. In nucleotides, the CDR3 is TGTGCCAGCAGTGAAAAGGGACTAGCTTCGGAGACCCAGTACTTC. This encodes CASSEKGLASETQYF. Drawing the rest from reference TRBV2 and TRBJ2-5, the complete variable domain is EPEVTQTPSHQVTQMGQEVILRCVPISNHLYFYWYRQILGQKVEFLVSFYNNEISEKSEIFDDQFSVERPDGSNFTLKIRSTKLEDSAMYFCASSEKGLASETQYFGPGTRLLVL.

The rearrangement links TRBV9 to TRBJ1-1, with D unclear. Trimming took 0 bases from V and 1 from J, leaving 4 bases between them. The germline V gene encodes CDR1 SGDLS and CDR2 YYNGEE. The CDR3 consists of 13 residues. CDR3: CASSVEQNTEAFF. Written as DNA, the CDR3 is TGTGCCAGCAGCGTAGAACAGAACACTGAAGCTTTCTTT. The entire variable domain, with the rest obtained from reference TRBV9 and TRBJ1-1, is as follows: DSGVTQTPKHLITATGQRVTLRCSPRSGDLSVYWYQQSLDQGLQFLIQYYNGEERAKGNILERFSAQQFPDLHSELNLSSLELGDSALYFCASSVEQNTEAFFGQGTRLTVV.

The rearrangement links TRBV20-1 to TRBJ2-1, with 12 bases identical to TRBD2. Trimming removed 5 bases from V and 6 bases from J; junction bases left unmatched: 5. Germline V gene lookup returns CDR1 DFQATT and CDR2 SNEGSKA (reference sequence). The CDR3 spans 14 residues. CDR3 in DNA: TGCAGTGCTCCTAGCGGGGGGGTAGGCAATGAGCAGTTCTTC. As protein: CSAPSGGVGNEQFF.

V is TRBV7-2 and J is TRBJ2-5; D is uncertain. Germline V gene data show CDR1 as SGHTA and CDR2 as FQGNSA. Trimming took 5 bases from V and 5 from J, leaving 15 bases between them. CDR3 length equals 14 residues. CDR3 loop: CASSAINSGETQYF. For the CDR3, the DNA is TGTGCCAGCAGCGCCATAAACTCCGGGGAGACCCAGTACTTC.

This clonotype turned up a few times. J is TRBJ2-3 and V is TRBV6-5; weak D call: TRBD2 (6 bases). Germline CDR1 and CDR2: MNHEY and SVGAGI. The CDR3 is made up of 14 amino acids. V gave up 4 bases and J gave up 0 bases, with 8 bases separating them. CDR3 coding DNA: TGTGCCAGCAGTTGGGACTCTAGCACAGATACGCAGTATTTT. This sequence encodes CASSWDSSTDTQYF.

The rearrangement links TRBV19 to TRBJ2-1, with D unclear. Per germline, CDR1 LNHDA and CDR2 SQIVND (reference sequence). Trimming cost V 3 bases and J 8 bases, with 11 bases left between them. CDR3 size: 13 residues. CDR3 amino acids: CASSISGGYEQFF. CDR3 coding DNA: TGTGCCAGTAGTATCTCTGGCGGCTATGAGCAGTTCTTC. Based on the CDR3 plus reference TRBV19 and TRBJ2-1, the full variable domain is DGGITQSPKYLFRKEGQNVTLSCEQNLNHDAMYWYRQDPGQGLRLIYYSQIVNDFQKGDIAEGYSVSREKKESFPLTVTSAQKNPTAFYLCASSISGGYEQFFGPGTRLTVL.

This chain links TRBV4-3 with TRBJ1-4; weak D call: TRBD1 (6 bases). CDR1 and CDR2 from the germline V gene are LGHNA and YSLEER. CDR3 size: 15 residues. Trimming pared 1 base from V and 7 bases from J, leaving 13 bases between. CDR3 amino acids: CASSQGNREGEKLFF. The CDR3 nucleotides read TGCGCCAGCAGCCAAGGGAACAGGGAGGGTGAAAAACTGTTTTTT.

This chain uses TRBV4-1 with TRBJ2-7; D perhaps matches TRBD2 (7 bases). The CDR3 is 16 residues long. Germline CDR1 reads MGHRA; CDR2 reads YSYEKL. V was shortened by 1 base and J by 3 bases, with 16 bases between the two germline ends. This chain's CDR3 is CASSQVPRGGNYEQYF. The CDR3 region has the DNA TGCGCCAGCAGCCAAGTGCCGAGGGGGGGTAACTACGAGCAGTACTTC.

This clonotype was found a few times. The J gene is TRBJ2-3, the V gene TRBV20-1; 8 nucleotides line up with TRBD2. The CDR3 has 16 amino acids. Germline V gives CDR1 DFQATT, CDR2 SNEGSKA (reference sequence). After removal of 6 bases from V and 4 bases from J, the junction contained 15 bases not matched to a gene. The CDR3 DNA reads as TGCAGTGCAGACCCCGATTGGACTAGCAACGCAGATACGCAGTATTTT. Protein product: CSADPDWTSNADTQYF.

This clonotype appeared a few times. This chain connects TRBV4-1 to TRBJ2-1, with 11 bases lining up with TRBD2. The CDR3 covers 19 residues. CDR1 and CDR2 (germline): MGHRA, YSYEKL. V lost 1 base and J lost 0; bases outside the gene matches: 8. CDR3 loop: CASSQVLAGGPSSYNEQFF. In DNA form, the CDR3 reads TGCGCCAGCAGCCAAGTTCTAGCGGGGGGACCTAGCTCCTACAATGAGCAGTTCTTC.

This clonotype was recorded a few times. The rearrangement links TRBV12-3 or TRBV12-4 to TRBJ2-3; D not certain. V gave up 3 bases and J gave up 9 bases, with 19 bases separating them. The CDR3 runs to 15 residues. The CDR3 is CASSFSSPAQSTQYF. The DNA for the CDR3 is TGTGCCAGCAGTTTTAGTTCGCCCGCACAGTCAACGCAGTATTTT.

The chain uses TRBV12-3 or TRBV12-4 and TRBJ1-5; the D gene is possibly TRBD1 (5 bases). V was cut by 7 bases and J by 6 bases, with 13 bases left in between. The CDR3 covers 13 residues. The CDR3 loop reads CASTRDRGQPQHF. The CDR3 nucleotides read TGTGCCAGCACCAGGGATCGAGGTCAGCCCCAGCATTTT.

The rearrangement uses TRBV7-8 and TRBJ1-2, with D perhaps matching TRBD1 (5 bases). Germline V gene data show CDR1 as SGHVS and CDR2 as FQNEAQ. Trimming stripped 3 bases from V and 6 bases from J, with 17 bases between. This CDR3 contains 15 residues. The CDR3 protein is CASSLVGTGVNGYTF. As DNA, the CDR3 is TGTGCCAGCAGCTTGGTGGGCACGGGGGTGAATGGCTACACCTTC.

This clonotype was seen a handful of times. The rearrangement links TRBV5-4 to TRBJ1-6; TRBD1 agrees at 7 bases. J was trimmed by 7 bases and V by 0 bases; bases with no gene match: 16. The CDR3 spans 19 residues. Germline V CDR1 and CDR2: SGHNT, YYREEE (reference sequence). CDR3 amino acids: CASSLGRQGGSQMNSPLHF. In nucleotides, the CDR3 is TGTGCCAGCAGCTTGGGGAGACAGGGAGGAAGTCAAATGAATTCACCCCTCCACTTT.

The chain has TRBV29-1 and TRBJ2-3; D is uncertain. Germline CDR1 and CDR2: SQVTM and ANQGSEA. There are 13 residues in the CDR3. V was cut by 6 bases and J by 1 base, with 11 bases left in between. In nucleotides, the CDR3 is TGCAGCGTCGCTCTAAGGGGCACAGATACGCAGTATTTT. Amino acids: CSVALRGTDTQYF.

The V and J genes are TRBV6-1 and TRBJ1-5; the D gene is possibly TRBD1 (5 bases). Trimming removed 6 bases at V and 5 bases at J, with 17 bases between. The CDR3 length is 15 residues. Germline-derived CDR1 and CDR2 are MNHNS and SASEGT. CDR3 nucleotides: TGTGCCAGCAGCCCCTTGCAGGGTGGGGATCAGCCCCAGCATTTT. Translating it yields CASSPLQGGDQPQHF.

This chain links TRBV29-1 with TRBJ2-7, with a weak D call TRBD2 (6 bases). The CDR3 extends over 12 amino acids. Trimming pared 7 bases from V and 4 bases from J, leaving 14 bases between. Per the germline V gene, CDR1 is SQVTM and CDR2 is ANQGSEA. The CDR3 protein is CSAYGSGYEQYF. CDR3 nucleotide sequence: TGCAGCGCCTACGGGAGCGGGTACGAGCAGTACTTC.

There are a few counts of this clonotype. The J gene is TRBJ1-4, the V gene TRBV11-2; D gene unclear. From germline, CDR1 is SGHAT and CDR2 FQNNGV. This CDR3 spans 14 amino acids. Trimming left V 5 bases short and J 5 bases short, with 12 bases between. CDR3: CASSPVTGNEKLFF. CDR3 DNA sequence: TGTGCCAGCAGCCCAGTGACCGGGAATGAAAAACTGTTTTTT.

DNA for the CDR3: TGTGCCAGCAAAGGGTCCTATGGGGCCAACGTCCTGACTTTC. This sequence encodes CASKGSYGANVLTF. The chain joins TRBV6-1 to TRBJ2-6, with D unresolved. CDR1 is MNHNS and CDR2 is SASEGT in the germline V gene. The CDR3 runs 14 residues. V was clipped by 7 bases and J by 3 bases, with 10 bases between them.

The chain joins TRBV7-8 to TRBJ2-1, with D tentatively TRBD2 (5 bases). Trimming removed 0 bases from V and 0 bases from J, with 12 bases in between. Germline CDR1 SGHVS, CDR2 FQNEAQ. The CDR3 sequence is 17 residues long. CDR3 protein: CASSLAVASPSYNEQFF. As DNA, the CDR3 is TGTGCCAGCAGCTTAGCGGTCGCTAGCCCCTCCTACAATGAGCAGTTCTTC.